This is a list of T cell receptor beta chains from one sample in a study of shared clonotypes between healthy human individuals. The assay was immunoSEQ multiplex PCR, and TCRdb's table has in-frame clones only and misses some. The profile shows about 2.3 million clones, 80% to 95% of them singletons. Sample: naive CD4+ T cells from PBMCs. The receptors shown here come from a man aged 18 to 29 in good health. Some clones in this sample may be carry-over from other donors' samples. Both conserved end residues are part of each CDR3. Fields, in order: V gene, CDR3 protein.

>TRBV2
CASSGGMIYEQYF
>TRBV6-1
CASTQGDNQPQHF
>TRBV6-4
CASSAFDSYGYTF
>TRBV28
CASNLRGLANYGYTF
>TRBV7-9
CASSSSGLYEQYF
>TRBV6-5
CASSRDRGANEQFF
>TRBV28
CASTSPGTGGGNEQFF
>TRBV19
CASHTGTGGRQPQHF
>TRBV2
CASTSRTGSNEQFF
>TRBV7-2
CASSFYGTWGADTQYF
>TRBV6-5
CLKAPNQLFF
>TRBV11-2
CASSLVAGGPTGELFF
>TRBV10-3
CAISESGQLLGQPQHF
>TRBV6-5
CASSYVSGGKLFF
>TRBV10-3
CAIRLAGDGSYNEQFF
>TRBV30
CAWSVRGPGGPQHF
>TRBV11-2
CASSLVWETQYF
>TRBV4-2
CASSSEGYGSYEQYF
>TRBV30
CAWSRDRGTEAFF
>TRBV27
CASSYRHREPQHF
>TRBV28
CASSSTGAGNTIYF
>TRBV19
CASSIVAVGGYTF
>TRBV11-2
CASSSVWDRERYGYTF
>TRBV28
CASIPGLGGLEHF
>TRBV29-1
CSVETLARGEQYF
>TRBV30
CAWSPGGGIYGYTF
>TRBV28
CASSLLSSYEQYF
>TRBV28
CASTTSGRGRNYGYTF
>TRBV27
CASAPWPTGELFF
>TRBV5-1
CASSLTGSSNQPQHF
>TRBV11-2
CASSLDRSQGVLTF
>TRBV19
CASIDRPNTGELFF
>TRBV6-1
CASSVGTTLKETQYF
>TRBV10-2
CASSEPPGIASYEQYF
>TRBV10-3
CAISETDYEQYF
>TRBV29-1
CSVSRTGQETQYF
>TRBV11-2
CASSFGAQETQYF